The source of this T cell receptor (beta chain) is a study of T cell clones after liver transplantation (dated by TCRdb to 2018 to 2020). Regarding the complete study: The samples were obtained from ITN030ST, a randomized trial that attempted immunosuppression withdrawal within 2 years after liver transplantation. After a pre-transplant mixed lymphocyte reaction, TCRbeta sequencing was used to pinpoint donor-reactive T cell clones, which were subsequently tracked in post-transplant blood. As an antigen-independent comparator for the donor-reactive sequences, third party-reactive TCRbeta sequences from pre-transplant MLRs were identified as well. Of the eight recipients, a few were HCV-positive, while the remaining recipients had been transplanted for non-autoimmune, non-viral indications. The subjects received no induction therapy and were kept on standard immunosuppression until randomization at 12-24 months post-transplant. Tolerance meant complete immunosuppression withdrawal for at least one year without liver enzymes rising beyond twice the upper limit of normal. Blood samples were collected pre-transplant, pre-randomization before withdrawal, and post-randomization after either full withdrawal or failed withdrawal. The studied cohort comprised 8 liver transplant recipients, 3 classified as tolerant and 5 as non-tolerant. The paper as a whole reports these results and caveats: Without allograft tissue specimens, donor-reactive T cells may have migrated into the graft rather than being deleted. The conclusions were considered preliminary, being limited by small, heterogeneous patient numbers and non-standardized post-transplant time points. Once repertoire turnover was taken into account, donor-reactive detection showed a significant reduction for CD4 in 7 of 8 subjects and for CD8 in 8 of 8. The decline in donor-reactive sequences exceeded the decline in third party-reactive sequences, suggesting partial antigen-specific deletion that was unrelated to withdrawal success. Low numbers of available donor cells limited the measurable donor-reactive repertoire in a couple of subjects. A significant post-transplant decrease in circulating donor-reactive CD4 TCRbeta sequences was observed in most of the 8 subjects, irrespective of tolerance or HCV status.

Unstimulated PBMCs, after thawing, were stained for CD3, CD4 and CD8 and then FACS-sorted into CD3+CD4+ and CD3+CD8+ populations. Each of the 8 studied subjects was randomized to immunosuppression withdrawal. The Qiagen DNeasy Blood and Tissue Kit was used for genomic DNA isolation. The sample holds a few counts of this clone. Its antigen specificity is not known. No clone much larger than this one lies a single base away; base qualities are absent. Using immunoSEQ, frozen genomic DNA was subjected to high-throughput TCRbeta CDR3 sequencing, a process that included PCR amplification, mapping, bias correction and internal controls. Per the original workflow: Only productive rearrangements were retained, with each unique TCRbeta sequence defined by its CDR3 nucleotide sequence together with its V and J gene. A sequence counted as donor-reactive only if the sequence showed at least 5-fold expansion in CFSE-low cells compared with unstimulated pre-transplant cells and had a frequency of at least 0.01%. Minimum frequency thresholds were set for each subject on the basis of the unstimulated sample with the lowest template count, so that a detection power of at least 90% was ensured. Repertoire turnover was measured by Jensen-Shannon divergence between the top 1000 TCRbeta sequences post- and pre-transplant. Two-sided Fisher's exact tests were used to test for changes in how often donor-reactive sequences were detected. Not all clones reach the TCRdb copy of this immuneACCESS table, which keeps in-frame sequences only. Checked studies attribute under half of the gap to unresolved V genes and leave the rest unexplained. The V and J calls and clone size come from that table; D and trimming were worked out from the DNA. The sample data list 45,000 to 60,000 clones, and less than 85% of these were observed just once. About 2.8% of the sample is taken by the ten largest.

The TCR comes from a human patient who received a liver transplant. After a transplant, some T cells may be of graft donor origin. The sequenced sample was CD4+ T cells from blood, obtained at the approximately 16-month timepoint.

The CDR3 has the sequence CASSIGTVTGELFF. The DNA reads TGTGCCAGCAGTATTGGGACAGTCACCGGGGAGCTGTTTTTT. The chain was built from TRBV2 and TRBJ2-2, and TRBD1 matches 7 of the central bases. Taken from the germline V gene, the CDR1 and CDR2 loops are SNHLY and FYNNEI. Ends trimmed: V by 5 bases, J by 4 bases; bases unmatched to a gene: 4. The CDR3 holds 14 amino acids from the cysteine to the phenylalanine. Just CDR3 DNA is preserved here, 42 bases in frame from base 1.